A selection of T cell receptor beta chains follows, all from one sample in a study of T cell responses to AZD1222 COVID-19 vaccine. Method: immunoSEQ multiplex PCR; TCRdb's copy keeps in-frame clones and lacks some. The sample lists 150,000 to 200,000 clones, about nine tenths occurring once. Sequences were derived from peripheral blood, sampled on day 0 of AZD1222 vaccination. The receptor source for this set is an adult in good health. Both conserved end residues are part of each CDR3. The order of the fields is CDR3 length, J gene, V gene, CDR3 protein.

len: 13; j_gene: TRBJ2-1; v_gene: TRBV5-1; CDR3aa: CASSSLANNEQFF
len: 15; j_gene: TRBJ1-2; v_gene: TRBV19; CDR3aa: CASSIIWGRDYGYTF
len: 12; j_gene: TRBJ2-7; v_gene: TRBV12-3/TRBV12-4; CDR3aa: CASREGTYEQYF
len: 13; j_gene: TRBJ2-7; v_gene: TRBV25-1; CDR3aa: CASALTGGGEQYF
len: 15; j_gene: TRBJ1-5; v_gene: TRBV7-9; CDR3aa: CASSLGQGKNQPQHF
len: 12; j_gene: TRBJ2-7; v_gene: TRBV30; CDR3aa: CAWTRQGYEQYF
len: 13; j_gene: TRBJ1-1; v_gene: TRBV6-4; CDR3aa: CASSLTENTEAFF
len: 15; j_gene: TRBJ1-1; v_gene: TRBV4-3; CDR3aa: CASSQVEGSNTEAFF
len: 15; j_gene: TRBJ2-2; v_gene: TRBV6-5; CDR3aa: CAIRAGVQGTGELFF
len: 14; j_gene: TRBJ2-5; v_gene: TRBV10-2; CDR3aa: CASSESGPRETQYF
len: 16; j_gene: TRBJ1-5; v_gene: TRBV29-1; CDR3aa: CSVAETGTGGWQPQHF
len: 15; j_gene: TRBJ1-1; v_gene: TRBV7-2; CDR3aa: CASRYWTGLNTEAFF
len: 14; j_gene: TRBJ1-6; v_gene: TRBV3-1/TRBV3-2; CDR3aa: CASSPDRGNSPLHF
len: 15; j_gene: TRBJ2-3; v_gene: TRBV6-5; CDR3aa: CASRTGTSPTDTQYF
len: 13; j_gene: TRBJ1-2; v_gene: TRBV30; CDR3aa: CAWAGTGLYGYTF
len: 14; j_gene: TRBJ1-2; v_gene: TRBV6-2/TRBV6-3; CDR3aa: CASSLIGPDYGYTF
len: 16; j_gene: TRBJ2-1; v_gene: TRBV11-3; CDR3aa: CASSLAGSGGSNEQFF
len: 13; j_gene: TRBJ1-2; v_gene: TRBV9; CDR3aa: CASSPDRSYGYTF
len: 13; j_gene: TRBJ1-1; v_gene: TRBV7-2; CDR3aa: CASSPTVVAEAFF
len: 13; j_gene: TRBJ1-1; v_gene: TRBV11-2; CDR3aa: CASSIRQNTEAFF
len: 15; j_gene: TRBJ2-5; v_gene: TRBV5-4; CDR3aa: CASSLQGRLGETQYF
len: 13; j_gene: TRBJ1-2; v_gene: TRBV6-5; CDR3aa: CASWGTTNYGYTF
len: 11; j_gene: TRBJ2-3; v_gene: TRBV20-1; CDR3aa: CSARVADTQYF
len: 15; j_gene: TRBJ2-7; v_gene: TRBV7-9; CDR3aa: CASSLRTSGGYEQYF
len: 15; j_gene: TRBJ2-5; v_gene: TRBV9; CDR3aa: CASSAGLAGEETQYF
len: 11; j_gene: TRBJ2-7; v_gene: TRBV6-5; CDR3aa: CASRAGHEQYF
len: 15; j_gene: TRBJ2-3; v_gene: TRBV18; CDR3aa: CASSQGDPSTDTQYF
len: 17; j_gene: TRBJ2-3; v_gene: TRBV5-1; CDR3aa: CASSAGLAGRGTDTQYF
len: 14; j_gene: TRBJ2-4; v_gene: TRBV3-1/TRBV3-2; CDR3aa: CASSLPSAKNIQYF
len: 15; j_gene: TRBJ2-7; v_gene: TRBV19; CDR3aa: CASSIDAGSSYEQYF
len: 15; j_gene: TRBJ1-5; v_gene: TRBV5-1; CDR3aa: CASSETGDNNQPQHF
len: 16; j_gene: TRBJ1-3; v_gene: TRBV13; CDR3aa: CASSLDRGSSGNTIYF
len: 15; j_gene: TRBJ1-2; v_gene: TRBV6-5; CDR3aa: CASSYKGKDGYGYTF
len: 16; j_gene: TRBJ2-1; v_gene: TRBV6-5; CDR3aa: CASSYRGTGGNNEQFF
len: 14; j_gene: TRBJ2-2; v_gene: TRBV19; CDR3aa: CASSSGRGLGELFF
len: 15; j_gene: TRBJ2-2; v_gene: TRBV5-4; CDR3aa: CASSLTTQVGGELFF
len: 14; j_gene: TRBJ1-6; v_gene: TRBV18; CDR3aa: CASSERVGNSPLHF
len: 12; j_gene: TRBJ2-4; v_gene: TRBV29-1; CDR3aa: CSAGRGGNIQYF
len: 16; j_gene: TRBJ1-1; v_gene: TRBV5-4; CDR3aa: CASSLDLRGQGAEAFF
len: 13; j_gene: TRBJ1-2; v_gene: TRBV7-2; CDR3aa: CASSLASQALRAF
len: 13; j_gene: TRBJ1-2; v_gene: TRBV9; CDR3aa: CASSRDRSYGYTF
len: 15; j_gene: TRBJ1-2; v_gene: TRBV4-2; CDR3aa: CASSRRQEDRYGYTF
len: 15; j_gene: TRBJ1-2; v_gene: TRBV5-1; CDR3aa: CASSLVTGPAGSYTF